The entry below describes one T cell receptor beta chain. The antigen is not known. These data come from a study of cytomegalovirus exposure and HLA in healthy donors. Study summary: Prior work identified 95 million to 120 million unique TCR beta sequences in around 170 million T cells. Study-wide results and limits: Accounts indicate the classifier identified cytomegalovirus status with strong specificity and sensitivity. For most TCR beta V segments, an earlier analysis put the productive rate at about 87% or about 30% of the time. Associated with cytomegalovirus, according to the listing, were around 160 TCR beta chains.

It was with 60 Vbeta and 13 Jbeta primers that the PCR ran. The data were produced by immunoSEQ multiplex PCR, yet TCRdb's version contains in-frame clones alone and is incomplete. The sample yields around 150,000 clones, more than 80% seen once. The CDR3 covers 14 residues. Trimming cost V 3 bases and J 4 bases; bases outside gene matches: 3. Germline V lookup: CDR1 SGHKS, CDR2 YYEKEE (reference sequence). V gene TRBV5-5 combines with J gene TRBJ2-7, with 11 bases lining up with TRBD1. Sequencing was performed on PBMCs. The sequence was collected from a woman between 18 and 29 years old in good health and CMV-seronegative. CDR3 sequence: CASSYGTGGYEQYF. In DNA form, the CDR3 reads TGTGCCAGCAGCTACGGGACAGGGGGGTACGAGCAGTACTTC.